The clone carrying this T cell receptor beta chain showed up many times. What it binds is not known. The data belong to a study of read filtering for tumor transcriptome and immune sequencing. For the study at large: Patients were some 16 male and around 15 female, mean age 65.9 years, range about 40 to 85. Transcriptome libraries were built from DNase-treated RNA. TCR-mapped reads were about 4.05 to 10.27 million with IR-seq versus about 75 to 1,400 with RNA-seq.

The library was built from 400 ng RNA with molecular barcoded adaptors for alpha/delta and beta/gamma chains. TCRdb analysed the reads with MiXCR anew, one entry per CDR3 protein. The sample lists about 40,000 distinct CDR3 sequences, roughly 13% occurring once. Study-wide findings and caveats: Compared with RNA-seq, IR-seq gave much higher clonotype depth and reliability.

The receptor was derived from a donor aged 40 or over with multiple myeloma. Sequenced material: a population of CD138-negative cells sorted from bone marrow.

CDR3 sequence reads: CASSAYGTGTDTQYF. The DNA of the CDR3 is TGTGCCAGCAGCGCCTACGGGACAGGCACAGATACGCAGTATTTT. The genes are TRBV6-1 and TRBJ2-3, with 7 bases identical to TRBD1. Germline CDR1 MNHNS, CDR2 SASEGT. The CDR3 has 15 residues. After removal of 6 bases from V and 1 base from J, the junction contained 7 bases not matched to a gene.